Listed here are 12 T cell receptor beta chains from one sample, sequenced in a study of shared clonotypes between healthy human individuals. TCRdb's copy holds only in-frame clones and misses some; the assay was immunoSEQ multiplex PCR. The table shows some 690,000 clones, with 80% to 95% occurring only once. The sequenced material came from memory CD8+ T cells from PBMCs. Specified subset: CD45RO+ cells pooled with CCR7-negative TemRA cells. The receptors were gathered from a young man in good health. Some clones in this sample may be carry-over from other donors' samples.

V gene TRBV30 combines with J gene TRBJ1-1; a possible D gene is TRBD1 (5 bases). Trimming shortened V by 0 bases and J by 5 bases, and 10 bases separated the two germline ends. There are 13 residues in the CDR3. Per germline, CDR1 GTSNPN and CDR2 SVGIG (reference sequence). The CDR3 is CAWSVGARTEAFF. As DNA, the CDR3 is TGTGCCTGGAGTGTAGGGGCTAGGACTGAAGCTTTCTTT. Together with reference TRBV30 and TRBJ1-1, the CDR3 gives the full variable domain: SQTIHQWPATLVQPVGSPLSLECTVEGTSNPNLYWYRQAAGRGLQLLFYSVGIGQISSEVPQNLSASRPQDRQFILSSKKLLLSDSGFYLCAWSVGARTEAFFGQGTRLTVV.

The CDR3 reads CASSSLGVTEAFF. DNA of the CDR3: TGCGCCAGCAGCTCTCTTGGGGTGACTGAAGCTTTCTTT. The chain links TRBV5-1 to TRBJ1-1, with unresolved D. The CDR3 totals 13 residues. V was trimmed by 3 bases and J by 5 bases, leaving 11 bases between them. Germline values: CDR1 SGHRS, CDR2 YFSETQ. Together with reference TRBV5-1 and TRBJ1-1, the CDR3 gives the full variable domain: KAGVTQTPRYLIKTRGQQVTLSCSPISGHRSVSWYQQTPGQGLQFLFEYFSETQRNKGNFPGRFSGRQFSNSRSEMNVSTLELGDSALYLCASSSLGVTEAFFGQGTRLTVV.

Here the CDR3 reads CASRERGYEQFF. The CDR3 nucleotides are TGTGCCAGCAGGGAGAGGGGTTATGAGCAGTTCTTC. This rearrangement joins TRBV7-8 to TRBJ2-1, with D perhaps given as TRBD1 or TRBD2 (5 bases each). With 6 bases removed from V and 8 bases from J, the gap between germline ends came to 11 bases. Germline V CDR1 and CDR2: SGHVS, FQNEAQ. The CDR3 runs 12 residues.

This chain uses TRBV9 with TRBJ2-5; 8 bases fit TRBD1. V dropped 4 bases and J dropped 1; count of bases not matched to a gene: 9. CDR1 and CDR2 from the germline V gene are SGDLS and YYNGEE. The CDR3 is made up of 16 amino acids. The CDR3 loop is CASSLGQAASQETQYF. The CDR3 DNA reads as TGTGCCAGCAGCTTGGGACAGGCGGCTTCCCAAGAGACCCAGTACTTC.

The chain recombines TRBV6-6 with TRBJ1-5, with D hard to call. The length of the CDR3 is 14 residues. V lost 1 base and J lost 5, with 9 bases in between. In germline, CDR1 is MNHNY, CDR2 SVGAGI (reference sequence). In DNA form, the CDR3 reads TGTGCCAGCAGTTACTTAGAGAGCTATCAGCCCCAGCATTTT. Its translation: CASSYLESYQPQHF.

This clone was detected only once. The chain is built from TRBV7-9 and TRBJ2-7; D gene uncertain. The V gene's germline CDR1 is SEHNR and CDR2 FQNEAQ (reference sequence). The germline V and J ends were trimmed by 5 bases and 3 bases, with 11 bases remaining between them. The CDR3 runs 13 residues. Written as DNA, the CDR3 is TGTGCCAGCAGCCCCCCTGAGCACTACGAGCAGTACTTC. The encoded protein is CASSPPEHYEQYF.

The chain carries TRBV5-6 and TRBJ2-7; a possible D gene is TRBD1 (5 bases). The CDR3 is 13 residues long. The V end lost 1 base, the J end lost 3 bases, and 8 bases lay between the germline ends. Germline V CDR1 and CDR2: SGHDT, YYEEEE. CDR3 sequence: CASSLLQDYEQYF. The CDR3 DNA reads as TGTGCCAGCAGCTTGTTACAGGACTACGAGCAGTACTTC.

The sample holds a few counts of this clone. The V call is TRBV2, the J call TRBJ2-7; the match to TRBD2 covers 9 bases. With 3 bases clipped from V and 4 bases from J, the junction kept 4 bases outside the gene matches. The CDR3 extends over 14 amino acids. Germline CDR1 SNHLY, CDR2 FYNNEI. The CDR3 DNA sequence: TGTGCCAGCAGTGAGGGACTAGCCCCATACGAGCAGTACTTC. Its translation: CASSEGLAPYEQYF.

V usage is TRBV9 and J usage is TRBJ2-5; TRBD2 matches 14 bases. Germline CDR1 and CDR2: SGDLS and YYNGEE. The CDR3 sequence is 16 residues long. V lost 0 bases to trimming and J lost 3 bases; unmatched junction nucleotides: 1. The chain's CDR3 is CASSVGLAGGKETQYF. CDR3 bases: TGTGCCAGCAGCGTAGGACTAGCGGGAGGGAAAGAGACCCAGTACTTC. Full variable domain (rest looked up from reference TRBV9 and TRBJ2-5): DSGVTQTPKHLITATGQRVTLRCSPRSGDLSVYWYQQSLDQGLQFLIQYYNGEERAKGNILERFSAQQFPDLHSELNLSSLELGDSALYFCASSVGLAGGKETQYFGPGTRLLVL.

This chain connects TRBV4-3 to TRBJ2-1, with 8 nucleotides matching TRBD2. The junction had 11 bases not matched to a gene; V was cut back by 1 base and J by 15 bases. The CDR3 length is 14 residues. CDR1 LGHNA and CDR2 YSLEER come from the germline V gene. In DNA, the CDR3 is TGCGCCAGCAGCCAAGCCTTCGTTAGCGGGGCACTGTTCTTC. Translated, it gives CASSQAFVSGALFF.

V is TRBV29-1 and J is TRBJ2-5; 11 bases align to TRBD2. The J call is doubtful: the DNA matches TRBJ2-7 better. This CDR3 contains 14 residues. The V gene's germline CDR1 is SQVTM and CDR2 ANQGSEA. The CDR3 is CSVLAGGRSYEQYF. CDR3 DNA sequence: TGCAGCGTCCTAGCGGGAGGTCGGTCCTACGAGCAGTACTTC.

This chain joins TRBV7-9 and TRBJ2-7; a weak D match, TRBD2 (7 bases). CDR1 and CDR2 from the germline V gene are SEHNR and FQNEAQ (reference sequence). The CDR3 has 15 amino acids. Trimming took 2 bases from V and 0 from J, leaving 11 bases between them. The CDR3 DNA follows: TGTGCCAGCAGCTTAACGGGGGGCCCCTCCTACGAGCAGTACTTC. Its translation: CASSLTGGPSYEQYF.